These T cell receptor beta chains were read from a single sample in a study of blood T cell repertoires in COVID-19. Only in-frame clones appear in the TCRdb table, and some are missing; sequencing was by immunoSEQ multiplex PCR. The repertoire holds over 130,000 clones, 88% seen once, with around 2.3% in the top ten. The sample comprised peripheral blood. These receptors came from a human donor with COVID-19, enrolled during active disease. The donor label of this sample is uncertain. Each CDR3 is given without its conserved first and last residue. Fields, in order: J gene, V gene, CDR3 protein.

>TRBJ2-2|TRBV5-1
ASSAGRVDTGELF
>TRBJ2-5|TRBV4-1
ASSQDPRVAGGPGKTQY
>TRBJ2-1|TRBV2
ASSPAVGADEQF
>TRBJ2-5|TRBV7-3
ASTTQIQTQY
>TRBJ1-2|TRBV4-1
ASSQFTGTAFGGYT
>TRBJ1-2|TRBV2
ASSPPPLGGWAALRGYT
>TRBJ1-1|TRBV7-9
ASSPPGPRTEAF
>TRBJ1-2|TRBV5-6
ASSSTGNYGYT
>TRBJ1-1|TRBV13
ASSLLPGEAEAF
>TRBJ2-3|TRBV10-3
AILRVVAGVTDTQY
>TRBJ2-3|TRBV9
ASSMRLALTDTQY
>TRBJ1-5|TRBV4-1
ASSQVIAWSQPQH
>TRBJ2-3|TRBV4-2
ASSQQPRPFTDTQY
>TRBJ2-7|TRBV7-9
ASSWPQGYEQY
>TRBJ2-2|TRBV27
ASSPSNTGELF
>TRBJ1-5|TRBV21-1
ASSKAGQGNQPQH
>TRBJ2-1|TRBV18
ASSSPQGVPYNEQF
>TRBJ2-4|TRBV21-1
ASSKVDTQLAKNIQY